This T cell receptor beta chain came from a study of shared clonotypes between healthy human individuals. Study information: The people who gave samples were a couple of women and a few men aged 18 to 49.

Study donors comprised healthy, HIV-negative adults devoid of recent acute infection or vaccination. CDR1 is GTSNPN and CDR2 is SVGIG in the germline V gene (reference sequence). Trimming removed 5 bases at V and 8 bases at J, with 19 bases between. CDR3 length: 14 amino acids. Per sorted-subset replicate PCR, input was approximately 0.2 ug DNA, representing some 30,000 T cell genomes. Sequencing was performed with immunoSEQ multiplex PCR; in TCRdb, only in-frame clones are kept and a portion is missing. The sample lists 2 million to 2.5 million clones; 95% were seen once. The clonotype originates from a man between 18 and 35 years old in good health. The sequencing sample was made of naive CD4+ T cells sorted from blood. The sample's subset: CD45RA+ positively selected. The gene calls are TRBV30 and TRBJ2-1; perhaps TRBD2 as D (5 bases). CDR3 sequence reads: CAWDPGLVRDEQFF. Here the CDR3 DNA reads TGTGCCTGGGACCCGGGCTTAGTGAGGGATGAGCAGTTCTTC.